The clone carrying this T cell receptor beta chain has a handful of counts. Antigen specificity is unknown. cDNA molecules carried unique molecular identifiers, and template switching added a universal primer site. TCRdb redid the calling of the 5' RACE reads with MiXCR, one entry per CDR3 protein. The table records about 200,000 distinct CDR3 sequences, 6.5% to 8.5% of them present only once. The entry originates in a study of identical twins. Germline V CDR1 and CDR2: MNHEY, SMNVEV (reference sequence). CDR3 length equals 15 residues. Between the trimmed V and J ends, which lost 6 bases and 0 bases, there was a span of 12 bases. Whole-study results and caveats: Cord blood beta clonotypes that were abundant carried fewer insertions, and memory repertoires showed no such trend.

The same sample was also studied in work on yellow fever vaccine responses in identical twins.

Sample: memory (CD45RO+) T cells sorted from blood. The TCR originated in a young woman in good health. The gene calls are TRBV27 and TRBJ1-5; D remains unclear. As DNA, the CDR3 is TGTGCCAGCAGCCCTAGGCCTTATAGCAATCAGCCCCAGCATTTT. This codes for CASSPRPYSNQPQHF.